A selection of T cell receptor beta chains follows, all from one sample in a study of molecular identifiers for immune sequencing clone quantification. TCRdb reprocessed the PCR reads with MiXCR, giving one entry per CDR3 protein. Of approximately 630,000 distinct CDR3 sequences listed, around 25% are singletons. Source material: naive CD8+ T cells from blood, with Jurkat cell RNA spiked in. These receptors came from a human donor in good health. Some libraries in this study had Jurkat cell RNA spiked in. CDR3s leave out the opening cysteine and the closing phenylalanine or tryptophan.

TRBV19 | ASTNSGGNPLGVKLF
TRBV7-9 | ASSPPGLAGDGELF
TRBV2 | ASSEGIRQGAWTEAF
TRBV28 | ASSFKTQY
TRBV20-1 | SARLADRYEQY
TRBV4-3 | ASSQEEGNNEKLF
TRBV5-6 | ASSRGTSGSQEIQY
TRBV2 | ASSGAVDTEAF
TRBV7-2 | ASSPGLAGGPASSYEQY
TRBV9 | PSSVGQRLF
TRBV6-5 | ASSYSGEGRGYT
TRBV28 | ASRQTPTDTQY
TRBV4-3 | ASSQDPGTYNEQF
TRBV6-5 | ASSYGDRATEAF
TRBV5-5 | ASSSDRATEAF
TRBV12-3/TRBV12-4 | ASRFGGPLH
TRBV7-9 | ASSVVGTWAGGSTDTQY
TRBV27 | ASSLRGDGYEQY
TRBV20-1 | GARKGLAEDTQY
TRBV5-1 | ASSSPGGSKDTQY
TRBV9 | ASSAPFAGGGNEQF
TRBV30 | ASWRDRERDTEAF
TRBV6-6 | ASSYAGTGLANYGYT
TRBV29-1 | SVELAGGYEQY
TRBV23-1 | ASSQSGGSGANVLT
TRBV6-1 | ASSGGQGLEAF
TRBV9 | ASSPDVGGMWELF
TRBV19 | ASTLGTGGNEQF
TRBV7-9 | ASSLLDAEAF
TRBV7-9 | ASSLASYTQY
TRBV28 | ASSFSGELF
TRBV6-2/TRBV6-3 | ASSYSWVYSNQPQH
TRBV5-3 | ASSGRGAGVLSYEQY
TRBV3-1 | ASSQGLENDYQETQY
TRBV27 | ASSPPAASSYNEQF
TRBV28 | ASTPAPGQSHEKLF
TRBV9 | ASSALLGSNTEAF
TRBV6-5 | ASSISGWAGADTQY
TRBV4-2 | ASSQSIVQPLSYEQY
TRBV5-3 | ASSPLWTGPPIWETQY
TRBV30 | AWSVVPGRGTYSNQPQH
TRBV4-3 | ASSQDSSENTIY
TRBV27 | ASSLSGNYGYT
TRBV6-2/TRBV6-3 | ASSYMRSGGSDEQY
TRBV7-9 | ASSSPEGVRGIEQY
TRBV7-6 | ASSSDPRTSGSHYEQY
TRBV7-9 | ASSFRGAYGYT
TRBV30 | AWSIDSYEQY
TRBV2 | ASSSRDRGIPSNQPQH
TRBV11-2 | ASGLVGPVADTQY
TRBV7-9 | ASSFGGGELVNEQF
TRBV7-9 | ASSPTGGNRQETQY
TRBV6-5 | ASIGWDSYQSGTEAF
TRBV6-2/TRBV6-3 | ASSYTEFNQPQH
TRBV10-3 | AIGTGEYNSPLH
TRBV10-3 | AISEPMGVYQETQY
TRBV29-1 | SVEDRGGTGELF
TRBV4-1 | ASSQPGVQVDEQF
TRBV30 | AWTSTGASTDTQY
TRBV4-3 | ASSQDRSPYNEQF